The clone carrying this T cell receptor (beta chain) was recorded only once. Antigen: not known. The CDR3 extends over 15 amino acids. The germline gives CDR1 MNHNY, CDR2 SVGAGI (reference sequence). V lost 7 bases and J lost 1, with 14 bases in between. Primed by a sample-barcoded 5' primer and a J-beta primer mix, a second PCR proceeded for roughly 7 to 11 cycles. Unique molecular identifiers of 12 random nucleotides labeled each cDNA. MiXCR, run by TCRdb on the 5' RACE reads, gives a single entry per CDR3 protein. The table shows around 1,500,000 distinct CDR3 sequences, with roughly 40% occurring only once. This sample is drawn from a study of blood T cells in healthy people across ages. General study findings and limits: Strong correlation existed between TCR beta diversity and naive T cell percentage.

Donors were systemically healthy Caucasian individuals from Russia aged roughly 6 to 95 years. RNA extraction gave at least 5 micrograms of total RNA per sample. The rearrangement links TRBV6-6 to TRBJ1-5, with D maybe TRBD1 (6 bases). Sequencing was done on a sample of blood. The receptor's source is a woman aged 18 to 35 in good health. CDR3 amino acids: CASTIYRDSNQPQHF. In DNA, the CDR3 is TGTGCCAGCACCATATACAGGGACAGCAATCAGCCCCAGCATTTT.